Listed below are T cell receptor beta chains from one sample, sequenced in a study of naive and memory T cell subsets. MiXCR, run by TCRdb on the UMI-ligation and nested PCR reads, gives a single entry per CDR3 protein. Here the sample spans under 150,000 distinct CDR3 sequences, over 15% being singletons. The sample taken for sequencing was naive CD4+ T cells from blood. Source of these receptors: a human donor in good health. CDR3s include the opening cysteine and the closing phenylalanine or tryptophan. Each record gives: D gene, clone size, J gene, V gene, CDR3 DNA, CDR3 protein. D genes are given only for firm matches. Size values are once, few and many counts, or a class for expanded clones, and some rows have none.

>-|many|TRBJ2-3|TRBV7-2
TGTGCCAGCAGCTTGTTTAGTGGCACAGATACGCAGTATTTT
CASSLFSGTDTQYF
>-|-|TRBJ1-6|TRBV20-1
TGCAGTGCCATGCGCGGGCCAGCCAGTAATTCACCCCTCCACTTT
CSAMRGPASNSPLHF
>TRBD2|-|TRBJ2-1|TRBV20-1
TGCAGTGCACGTTCTAGCGGGAGTTCCTACAATGAGCAGTTCTTC
CSARSSGSSYNEQFF
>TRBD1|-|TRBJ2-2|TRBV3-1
TGTGCCAGCAGCCAACAGGGGGCTGCCGGGGAGCTGTTTTTT
CASSQQGAAGELFF
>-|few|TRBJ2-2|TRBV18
TGTGCCAGCTCACCACAGGGCGGCGGGACGAACACCGGGGAGCTGTTTTTT
CASSPQGGGTNTGELFF
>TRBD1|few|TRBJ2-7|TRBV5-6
TGTGCCAGCAACCGGGACAGGTCCCACGAGCAGTACTTC
CASNRDRSHEQYF
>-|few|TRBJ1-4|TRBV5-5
TGTGCCAGCAGCTTGGGTCTCCATGCAACTAATGAAAAACTGTTTTTT
CASSLGLHATNEKLFF
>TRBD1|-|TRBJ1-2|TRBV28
TGTGCCAGCAGTACGACAGGGAGCTATGGCTACACCTTC
CASSTTGSYGYTF
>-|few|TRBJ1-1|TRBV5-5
TGTGCCAGCAGCTTGGAGGGGTCGGGGACTGAAGCTTTCTTT
CASSLEGSGTEAFF
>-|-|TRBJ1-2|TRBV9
TGTGCCAGCAGCGTCTCCTGGGACTATGGCTACACCTTC
CASSVSWDYGYTF
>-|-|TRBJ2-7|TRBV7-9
TGTGCCAGCAGCGGTGCGGGTGACGAGCAGTACTTC
CASSGAGDEQYF
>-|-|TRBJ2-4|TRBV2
TGTGCCAGCGGTCGGGGGGCAGGAAACATTCAGTACTTC
CASGRGAGNIQYF
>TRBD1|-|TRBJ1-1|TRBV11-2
TGTGCCAGCAGCATCCGGACAGGGCCGAACACTGAAGCTTTCTTT
CASSIRTGPNTEAFF
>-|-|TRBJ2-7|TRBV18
TGTGCCAGCTCACGGGGACCGCCCTTCTACGAGCAGTACTTC
CASSRGPPFYEQYF
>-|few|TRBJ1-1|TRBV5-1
TGCGCCAGCAGCGCTAGCCCAGGGGCTGAAACTGAAGCTTTCTTT
CASSASPGAETEAFF
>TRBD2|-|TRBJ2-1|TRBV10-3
TGTGCCATCAGAACCGGGACTAGCGCCAATGAGCAGTTCTTC
CAIRTGTSANEQFF
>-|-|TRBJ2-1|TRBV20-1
TGCAGTGCTAGAGATCTTTGGGGAGCGGGTCCCCTCCGTGGTGAGCAGTTCTTC
CSARDLWGAGPLRGEQFF
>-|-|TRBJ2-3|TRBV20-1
TGCAGTGGATCAGCGGGCAGCACAGATACGCAGTATTTT
CSGSAGSTDTQYF
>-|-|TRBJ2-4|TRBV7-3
TGTGCCAGCACTATCAGGGGAGCCAAAAACATTCAGTACTTC
CASTIRGAKNIQYF
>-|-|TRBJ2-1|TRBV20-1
TGCAGTGCTGCCCCTAGCTGGGGTACCAATGAGCAGTTCTTC
CSAAPSWGTNEQFF
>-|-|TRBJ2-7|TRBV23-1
TGCGCCAGCACCCCCTGGGCGGACCTCTACGAGCAGTACTTC
CASTPWADLYEQYF
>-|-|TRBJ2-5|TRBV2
TGTGCCAGCAGTAGAGGGGAAGCAGAGACCCAGTACTTC
CASSRGEAETQYF
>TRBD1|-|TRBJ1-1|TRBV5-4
TGTGCCAGCAGCGCGATGGGACAGGGGAGGACTGAAGCTTTCTTT
CASSAMGQGRTEAFF
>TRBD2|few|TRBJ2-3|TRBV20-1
TGCAGTGCTATTCCCGGGACTAGCTCTCTCGATACGCAGTATTTT
CSAIPGTSSLDTQYF
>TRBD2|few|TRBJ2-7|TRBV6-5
TGTGCCAGCAGTTACGAGCGGGGCCACTCCTACGAGCAGTACTTC
CASSYERGHSYEQYF
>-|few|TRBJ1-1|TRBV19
TGTGCCACCACCGACAAGCGAGGCGGGAAGACTGAAGCTTTCTTT
CATTDKRGGKTEAFF
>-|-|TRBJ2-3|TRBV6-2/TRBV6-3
TGTGCCAGCAGTTCTCCTATAGGACGGGGCACAGATACGCAGTATTTT
CASSSPIGRGTDTQYF
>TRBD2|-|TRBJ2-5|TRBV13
TGTGCCAGCAGCATCAAGGGACTAGCGGGTTGCGCGGAGACCCAGTACTTC
CASSIKGLAGCAETQYF